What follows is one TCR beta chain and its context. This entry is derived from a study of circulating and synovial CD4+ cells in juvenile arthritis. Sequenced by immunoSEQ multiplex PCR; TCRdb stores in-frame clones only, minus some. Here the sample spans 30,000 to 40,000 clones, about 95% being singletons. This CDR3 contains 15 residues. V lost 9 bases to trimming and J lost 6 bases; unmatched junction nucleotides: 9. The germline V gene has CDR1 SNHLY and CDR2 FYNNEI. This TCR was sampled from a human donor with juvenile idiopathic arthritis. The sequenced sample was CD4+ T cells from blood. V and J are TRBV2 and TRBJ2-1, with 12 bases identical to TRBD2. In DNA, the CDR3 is TGTGCCAGTATCCGACTAGCGGGAGCGGGCAATGAGCAGTTCTTC. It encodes CASIRLAGAGNEQFF.